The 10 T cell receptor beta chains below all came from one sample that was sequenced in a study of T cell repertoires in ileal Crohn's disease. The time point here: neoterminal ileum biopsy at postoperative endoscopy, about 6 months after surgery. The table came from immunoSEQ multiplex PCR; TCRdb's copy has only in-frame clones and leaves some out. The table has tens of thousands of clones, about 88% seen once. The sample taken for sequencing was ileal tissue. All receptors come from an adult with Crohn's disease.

CDR3 bases: TGTGCCAGCAGTTTATTGGAGAAGTGGGATTCACCCCTCCACTTT. Translating gives CASSLLEKWDSPLHF. The chain joins TRBV27 to TRBJ1-6, with no clear D. This CDR3 comprises 15 residues. V was shortened by 1 base and J by 8 bases, with 12 bases between the two germline ends. CDR1 and CDR2 (germline): MNHEY, SMNVEV (reference sequence).

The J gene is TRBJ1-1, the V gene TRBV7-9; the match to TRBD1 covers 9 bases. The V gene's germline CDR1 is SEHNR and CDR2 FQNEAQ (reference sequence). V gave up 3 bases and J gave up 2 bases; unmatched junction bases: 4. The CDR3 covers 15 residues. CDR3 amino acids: CASSFGDRVNTEAFF. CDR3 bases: TGTGCCAGCAGCTTCGGGGACAGGGTAAACACTGAAGCTTTCTTT. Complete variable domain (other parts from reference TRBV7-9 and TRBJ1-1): DTGVSQNPRHKITKRGQNVTFRCDPISEHNRLYWYRQTLGQGPEFLTYFQNEAQLEKSRLLSDRFSAERPKGSFSTLEIQRTEQGDSAMYLCASSFGDRVNTEAFFGQGTRLTVV.

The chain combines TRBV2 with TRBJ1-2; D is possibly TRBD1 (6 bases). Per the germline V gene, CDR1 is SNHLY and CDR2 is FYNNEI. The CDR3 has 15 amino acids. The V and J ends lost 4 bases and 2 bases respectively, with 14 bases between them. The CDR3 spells CASSGRTGPNYGYTF. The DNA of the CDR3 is TGTGCCAGCAGTGGGAGAACAGGGCCAAACTATGGCTACACCTTC.

Here the CDR3 DNA reads TGTGCCAGCAGCTTAGGGGACAGGGGCTACGAGCAGTACGTC. Translation gives CASSLGDRGYEQYV. The rearrangement uses TRBV7-2 and TRBJ2-7, with 10 bases that match TRBD1. The junction had 0 bases not matched to a gene; V was cut back by 1 base and J by 3 bases. The length of the CDR3 is 14 residues. Germline CDR1 reads SGHTA; CDR2 reads FQGNSA.

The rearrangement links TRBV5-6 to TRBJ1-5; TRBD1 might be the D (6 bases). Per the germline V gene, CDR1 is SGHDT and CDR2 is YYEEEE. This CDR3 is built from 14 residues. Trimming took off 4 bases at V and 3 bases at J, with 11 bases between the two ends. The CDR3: CASSRGQINQPQHF. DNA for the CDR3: TGTGCCAGCAGCCGAGGACAGATCAATCAGCCCCAGCATTTT.

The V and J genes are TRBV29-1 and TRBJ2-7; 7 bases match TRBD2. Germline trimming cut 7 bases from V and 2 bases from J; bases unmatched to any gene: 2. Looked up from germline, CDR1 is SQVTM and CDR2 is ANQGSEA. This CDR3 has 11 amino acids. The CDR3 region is CSAGLAYEQYF. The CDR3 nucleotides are TGCAGCGCTGGACTAGCCTACGAGCAGTACTTC.

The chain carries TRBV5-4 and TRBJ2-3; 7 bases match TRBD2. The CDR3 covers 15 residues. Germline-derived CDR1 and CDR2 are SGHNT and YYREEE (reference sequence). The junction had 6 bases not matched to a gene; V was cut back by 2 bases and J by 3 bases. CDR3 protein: CASSFFGLGTDTQYF. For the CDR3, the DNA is TGTGCCAGCAGCTTTTTTGGACTAGGAACAGATACGCAGTATTTT.

DNA of the CDR3: TGTGCCAGCTCACGGGGCATTGGGACTGATATAACTACTGGGGCCAACGTCCTGACTTTC. It translates to CASSRGIGTDITTGANVLTF. The chain recombines TRBV18 with TRBJ2-6; possibly TRBD2 for D (6 bases). The CDR3 covers 20 residues. In germline, CDR1 is KGHSH, CDR2 LQKENI. Trimming stripped 4 bases from V and 2 bases from J, with 24 bases between.

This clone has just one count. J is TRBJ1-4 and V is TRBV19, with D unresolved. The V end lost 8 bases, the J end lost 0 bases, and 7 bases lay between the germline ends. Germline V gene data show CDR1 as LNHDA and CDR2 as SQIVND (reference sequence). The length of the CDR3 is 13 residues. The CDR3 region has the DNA TGTGCCAGTCAACGAGCAACTAATGAAAAACTGTTTTTT. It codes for CASQRATNEKLFF.

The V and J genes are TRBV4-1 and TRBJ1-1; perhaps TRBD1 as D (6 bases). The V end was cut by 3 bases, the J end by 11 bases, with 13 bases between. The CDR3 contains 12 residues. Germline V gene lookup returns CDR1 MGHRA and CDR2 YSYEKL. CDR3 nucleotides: TGCGCCAGCAGCCACTCGGGGACAAGGGCTTTCTTT. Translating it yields CASSHSGTRAFF.